The T cell receptor (beta chain) under discussion was sequenced for a study of Graves' ophthalmopathy and Graves' hyperthyroidism (dated by TCRdb to the late 2010s). With respect to the entire study: Peripheral blood was collected before any treatment was given, at the time of initial diagnosis. The study used signatures of the TCR beta repertoire to tell Graves' ophthalmopathy apart from Graves' hyperthyroidism and to predict which patients would progress to ophthalmopathy. In total, under 150 blood samples were TCR-sequenced: 43 ophthalmopathy, approximately 80 hyperthyroidism and 17 hyperthyroidism-to-ophthalmopathy patients. To explore V-J signatures that separate ophthalmopathy from hyperthyroidism, a discovery set of 95 to 100 patients was enrolled, consisting of about 45 with ophthalmopathy and about 60 with stable hyperthyroidism. The independent validation cohort included under 20 hyperthyroidism patients plus 17 patients who later progressed from hyperthyroidism to ophthalmopathy. In more than five hyperthyroidism patients, the T-cell repertoires found in thyroid tissue were compared with those found in blood. Following sample collection, hyperthyroidism patients were given methimazole at a starting dose of 30 mg daily, and ophthalmopathy patients were given high-dose intravenous methylprednisolone. For training and testing, the 80 to 100 patients in the discovery cohort were randomly divided in a 7:3 ratio. The investigation overall reported the following: Most expanded thyroid clonotypes with a frequency above 0.001 also appeared in blood, which suggests that blood repertoires may reflect the immune response in the thyroid. The 13-signature model separated ophthalmopathy from stable hyperthyroidism with about 86% sensitivity and about 81% specificity in cross-validation, and 80%/75% in the test set. In validation, the model predicted ophthalmopathy progression with nearly 71% sensitivity and roughly 78% specificity; roughly eleven predicted patients were CT-confirmed with GO in a median of around 6.5 months. No statistical method was used to set the sample size in advance, and the investigators knew which group each participant was assigned to.

Trimming removed 6 bases from V and 4 bases from J, leaving 12 bases between the germline ends. Reading from cysteine to phenylalanine, the CDR3 counts 13 amino acids. The retained sequence is limited to the CDR3, 39 bases, with the frame set at the first base. Hyperthyroidism was defined as stable when no progression to ophthalmopathy occurred within 18 months of follow-up. Hyperthyroidism patients were newly diagnosed, with disease duration under 2 months, and aged 18 to 65 years. Patients with other autoimmune diseases, uncontrolled infections, pregnancy or lactation were excluded. Clinical symptoms, serum thyroxine, TRAb, thyroid ultrasound and orbital computed tomography formed the basis of the diagnosis. Using Ficoll-Paque density gradient centrifugation, PBMCs were isolated from 10 ml of fresh peripheral blood. Trizol reagent was used to extract the total RNA, and its quality was then checked on an Agilent 2100 Bioanalyzer.

For repertoire sequencing, the TCR beta CDR3 regions were amplified from RNA transcripts. HTBI primers and the Qiagen OneStep RT-PCR kit were used in a first-round RT-PCR, which was followed by a second-round multiplex PCR, size selection and purification. Libraries were sequenced on an Illumina HiSeq2000 using paired-end 100 bp reads. The published analysis was carried out like this. Reads were processed with SOAPnuke, discarding reads with adapters, uncalled bases, mean Phred below 15, or no exact constant-primer or identifier match. High-quality paired reads were merged with COPE v1.2.5. Unique nucleotide sequences were defined as clonotypes and aligned to IMGT TRB V, D and J references using MiTCR v1.1. Analysis was restricted to V-J combinations with a frequency above 0.0001, which covered roughly 99% of repertoires. A TCR clonal expansion and chaos score per V-J combination was defined as the ratio of F50 clonal expansion to chaos observed in the TCRdist matrix. Welch's t-statistics and random forest were used to narrow the features down to approximately twelve V-J combinations, which were then fed into a naive Bayes classifier. Thyroid-blood repertoire similarity was quantified with the Morisita-Horn index. The raw public reads went through TCRdb reprocessing: fastp at Q25, MiXCR clone calling, in-frame beta chains kept. For every CDR3 protein sequence, its rows merge into one entry that carries the most common genes and DNA. In this record, the V and J calls reflect TCRdb's handling and not the investigators' own analysis. The table for this sample lists about 390,000 distinct CDR3 sequences; about 16% of them were counted only once. Approximately 7% of the sample is held by the ten biggest clonotypes.

This clonotype appeared many times. Its antigen specificity is not known. No qualities accompany the bases; no much larger clone lies one base away. Sequencing was done on a sample of peripheral blood. The sequence is built from TRBV12-3 or TRBV12-4 and TRBJ2-5; a tentative D match to TRBD1 spans 6 bases. The sequence came from a woman younger than 35 with stable Graves' hyperthyroidism. Donor details come from another sample of the same person, matched by shared clones. The DNA sequence is given as TGTGCCAGCAGCACAGGGCCCTCAGAGACCCAGTACTTC. The encoded protein is CASSTGPSETQYF.